The T cell receptor beta chain under discussion was sequenced for a study of blood T cell repertoires in COVID-19 (TCRdb year 2020). For the study in its entirety: Samples from collaborators originated in the United States, Italy and Spain and spanned both the acute and convalescent phases of COVID-19. A de-identified subject ID, COVID-19 status, age in years and sex were almost always included in the sample metadata. HLA class I and class II types, where available, came from metadata supplied by the sample provider rather than from assay-based typing. The prospective study material was composed of cDNA or gDNA derived from T cells, B-cell-depleted T cells, or PBMCs. Subjects who had been exposed to COVID-19, were actively infected with it, or had recovered from it provided the deeply sampled blood TCRbeta repertoires that made up the dataset. The samples were drawn from two sources: the first 160 participants of the ongoing ImmuneRACE study, and fewer than 1,500 subjects contributed by 6 global collaborators. The repertoires were released in a freely available public database meant as a resource for research on the immune response to SARS-CoV-2.

TCRbeta CDR3 regions were amplified from genomic DNA using the immunoSEQ Assay, a bias-controlled multiplex PCR. The authors' pipeline ran thus. The number of nucleated cells in each sample was estimated from the amplification of reference gene primers within the assay. To quantify the absolute abundance of each unique TCRbeta CDR3 rearrangement, sequence reads were collapsed and filtered. For each sample, productive Simpson clonality was calculated as the square root of Simpson's diversity index across productive rearrangements. As stored in TCRdb, this immuneACCESS dataset retains in-frame rearrangements with V and J assigned. A fraction of the clones does not appear; measured against another copy, unresolved V genes explain less than half of the discrepancy, and the remainder lacks a known reason. The V and J calls and clone size come from that table; D and trimming were worked out from the DNA. The sample table records 25,000 or so clones; under 85% of these occur just once. In total, the top ten clones hold about 70% of the sample.

Relative to germline, V is missing 0 bases and J is missing 6 bases, with 7 bases of the junction outside any gene match. CDR1 and CDR2, per the germline V gene (reference sequence), are LGHDT and YNNKEL. The CDR3, cysteine through phenylalanine, is 16 amino acids long. Here the CDR3 DNA is all that survives: 48 bases in frame from base 1. Whole blood was collected in K2EDTA tubes by collaborating institutions according to the institutions' own protocols. For TCRbeta analysis, collaborators shipped samples as frozen whole blood, isolated PBMCs, or DNA extracted from either of those sample types. About this clone: Its recognized antigen is unknown. Base qualities were left out, and no much larger clone turns up one base away.

Broad study findings and their caveats: How much clinical and demographic metadata was included differed by source and by participant, and the metadata was provided uncurated.

Specimen: peripheral blood. The receptor's source is a man aged 65 to 85 with acute or convalescent COVID-19. The chain couples TRBV3-1 (or the pseudogene TRBV3-2) to TRBJ2-3; the central 9 bases match TRBD2. CDR3 region: CASSQEGPSGRDTQYF. The bases read TGTGCCAGCAGCCAAGAGGGGCCAAGCGGGAGGGATACGCAGTATTTT.